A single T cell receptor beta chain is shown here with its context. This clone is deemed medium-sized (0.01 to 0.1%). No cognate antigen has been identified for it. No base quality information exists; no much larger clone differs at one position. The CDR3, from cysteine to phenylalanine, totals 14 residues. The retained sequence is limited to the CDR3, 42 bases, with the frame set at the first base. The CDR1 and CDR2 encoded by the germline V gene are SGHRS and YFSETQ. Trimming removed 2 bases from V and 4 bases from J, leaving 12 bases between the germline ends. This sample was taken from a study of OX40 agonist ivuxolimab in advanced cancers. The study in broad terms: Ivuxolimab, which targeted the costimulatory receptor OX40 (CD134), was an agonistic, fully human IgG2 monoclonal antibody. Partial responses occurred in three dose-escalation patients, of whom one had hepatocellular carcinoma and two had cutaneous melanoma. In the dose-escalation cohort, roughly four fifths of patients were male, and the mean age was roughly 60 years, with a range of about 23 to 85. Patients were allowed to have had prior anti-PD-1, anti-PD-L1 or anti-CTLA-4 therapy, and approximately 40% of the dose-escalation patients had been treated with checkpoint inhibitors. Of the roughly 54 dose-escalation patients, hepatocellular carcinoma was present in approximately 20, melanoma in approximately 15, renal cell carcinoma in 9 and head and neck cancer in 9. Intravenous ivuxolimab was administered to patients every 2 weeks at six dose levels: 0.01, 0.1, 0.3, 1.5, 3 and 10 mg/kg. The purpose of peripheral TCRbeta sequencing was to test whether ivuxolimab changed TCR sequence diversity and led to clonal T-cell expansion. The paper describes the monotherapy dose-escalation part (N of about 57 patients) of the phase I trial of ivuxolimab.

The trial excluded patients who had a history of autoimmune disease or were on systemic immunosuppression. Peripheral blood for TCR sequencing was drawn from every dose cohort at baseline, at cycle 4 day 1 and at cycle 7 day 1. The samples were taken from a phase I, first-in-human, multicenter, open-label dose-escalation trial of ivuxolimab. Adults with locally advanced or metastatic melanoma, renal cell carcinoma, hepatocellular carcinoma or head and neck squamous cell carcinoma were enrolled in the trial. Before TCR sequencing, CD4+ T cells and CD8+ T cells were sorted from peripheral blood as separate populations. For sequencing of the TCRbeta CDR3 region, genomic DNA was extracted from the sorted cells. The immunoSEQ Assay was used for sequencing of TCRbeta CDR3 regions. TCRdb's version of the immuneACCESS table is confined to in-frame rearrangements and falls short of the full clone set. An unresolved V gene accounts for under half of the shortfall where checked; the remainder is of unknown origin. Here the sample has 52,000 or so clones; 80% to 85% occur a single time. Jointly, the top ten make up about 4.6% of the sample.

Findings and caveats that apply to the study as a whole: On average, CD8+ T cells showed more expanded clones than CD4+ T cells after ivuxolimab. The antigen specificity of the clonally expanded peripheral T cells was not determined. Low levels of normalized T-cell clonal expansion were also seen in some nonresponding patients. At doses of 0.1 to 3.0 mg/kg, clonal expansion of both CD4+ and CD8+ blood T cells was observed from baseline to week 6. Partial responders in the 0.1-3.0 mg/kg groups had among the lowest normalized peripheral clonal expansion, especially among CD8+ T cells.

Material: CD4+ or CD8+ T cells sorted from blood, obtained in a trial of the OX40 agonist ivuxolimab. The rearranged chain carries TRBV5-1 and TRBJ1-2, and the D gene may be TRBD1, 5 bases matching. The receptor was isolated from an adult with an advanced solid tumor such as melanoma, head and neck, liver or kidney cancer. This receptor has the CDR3 CASSLGETPYGYTF. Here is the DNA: TGCGCCAGCAGCTTAGGGGAGACACCCTATGGCTACACCTTC.